This TCR beta chain was found in a study of blood T cells in healthy people across ages. Study-level findings and limits: Age showed a roughly linear inverse relationship with TCR beta diversity per million T cells.

Per germline, CDR1 KGHDR and CDR2 SFDVKD. The CDR3 sequence is 13 residues long. The germline V and J ends were trimmed by 5 bases and 3 bases, with 10 bases remaining between them. A second PCR, run for roughly 6 to 11 cycles, used a sample-barcoded 5' primer plus a J-beta primer mix. MiXCR was run by TCRdb on the 5' RACE reads, yielding one entry per CDR3 protein. The table lists about 510,000 distinct CDR3 sequences, about 28% of them singletons. Each sample yielded at least 6 micrograms of PBMC total RNA. Comments on this clonotype: Its antigen remains unidentified.

The same sample was also studied in work on T cells of mothers and their children. That report adds: From each mother came over 8.5 million TCR beta CDR3 reads, and from each child came 3 million to 3.5 million. Versus unrelated pairs, overlap was slightly higher in related mother-child pairs, without reaching significance.

The sequence was obtained from a boy between 2 and 10 years old in good health. Sequenced material: blood. The V call is TRBV24-1, the J call TRBJ2-7; D is ambiguous. The CDR3 nucleotides are TGTGCCACCAGTGCTCCCGGGCGCTACGAGCAGTACTTC. Translated: CATSAPGRYEQYF.